This is a list of T cell receptor beta chains from one sample in a study of cytomegalovirus exposure and HLA in healthy donors. Sequencing used immunoSEQ multiplex PCR; TCRdb keeps in-frame clones, though not all of them. The sample holds approximately 110,000 clones, 65% seen once. Sequenced input: PBMCs. These receptor sequences come from a man aged 30 to 45 in good health and CMV-seropositive. CDR3s include the opening cysteine and the closing phenylalanine or tryptophan. D genes are given only for firm matches. Only part of the rows carry a size: once, few, many, or a class if the clone is expanded.

d_call j_call v_call clone_size cdr3_aa cdr3_nt
- TRBJ1-6 TRBV11-2 - CASSLVGANSPLHF TGTGCCAGCAGCTTAGTAGGGGCAAATTCACCCCTCCACTTT
- TRBJ1-5 TRBV7-8 - CASSLSSGNQPQHF TGTGCCAGCAGCTTATCGTCCGGGAATCAGCCCCAGCATTTT
- TRBJ1-6 TRBV11-2 - CASSLITYGLTYNSPLHF TGTGCCAGCAGCTTAATCACTTATGGACTGACGTATAATTCACCCCTCCACTTT
- TRBJ1-5 TRBV2 - CASREQDWDQPQHF TGTGCCAGCAGAGAACAGGATTGGGATCAGCCCCAGCATTTT
TRBD1 TRBJ1-3 TRBV6-6 - CASSLTGAGNTIYF TGTGCCAGCAGTCTGACAGGGGCAGGAAACACCATATATTTT
- TRBJ1-2 TRBV19 - CASSPDPTPTYGYTF TGTGCCAGTAGCCCTGACCCGACACCTACCTATGGCTACACCTTC
- TRBJ2-2 TRBV6-6 - CASSQGHHTGELFF TGTGCCAGCAGTCAGGGCCATCACACCGGGGAGCTGTTTTTT
TRBD1 TRBJ2-1 TRBV7-3 - CASSSTGTGFNEQFF TGTGCCAGCAGCTCCACCGGGACAGGGTTCAATGAGCAGTTCTTC
- TRBJ2-7 TRBV7-9 few CASSLVEYEQYF TGTGCCAGCAGCTTAGTAGAATACGAGCAGTACTTC
- TRBJ1-6 TRBV5-5 - CASSLLQFNSPLHF TGTGCCAGCAGCTTGTTACAGTTTAATTCACCCCTCCACTTT
TRBD1 TRBJ1-2 TRBV4-1 - CASSQDPGQNYGYTF TGCGCCAGCAGCCAAGACCCGGGACAGAACTATGGCTACACCTTC
- TRBJ1-1 TRBV5-6 once CASSFQGYPMNTEAFF TGTGCCAGCAGCTTTCAGGGTTACCCAATGAACACTGAAGCTTTCTTT
- TRBJ1-1 TRBV5-5 few CASSFYRWNTEAFF TGTGCCAGCAGCTTCTACAGGTGGAACACTGAAGCTTTCTTT
- TRBJ2-7 TRBV5-1 - CASSLGTLTYEQYF TGCGCCAGCAGCTTGGGGACACTTACCTACGAGCAGTACTTC
- TRBJ1-1 TRBV2 - CASTQDTYTEAFF TGTGCCAGCACCCAGGACACCTACACTGAAGCTTTCTTT
TRBD2 TRBJ2-3 TRBV10-3 - CAISAGGNTDTQYF TGTGCCATCAGTGCGGGGGGGAACACAGATACGCAGTATTTT
- TRBJ1-1 TRBV27 - CASSFPGGSEAFF TGTGCCAGCAGTTTTCCGGGGGGGTCTGAAGCTTTCTTT
- TRBJ1-4 TRBV2 - CASSERQTSLKLFF TGTGCCAGCAGTGAGAGGCAGACCTCCCTAAAACTGTTTTTT
- TRBJ2-5 TRBV29-1 few CSVVSVYQETQYF TGCAGCGTTGTATCCGTATACCAAGAGACCCAGTACTTC
- TRBJ2-2 TRBV7-8 few CASSFDRPYTGELFF TGTGCCAGCAGCTTTGACAGACCTTACACCGGGGAGCTGTTTTTT
- TRBJ2-7 TRBV10-3 - CAITQGPYEQYF TGTGCCATCACTCAGGGTCCCTACGAGCAGTACTTC
TRBD1 TRBJ1-5 TRBV6-6 few CASSSWTGDLYQPQHF TGTGCCAGCAGTTCGTGGACAGGCGATCTCTATCAGCCCCAGCATTTT
TRBD2 TRBJ2-7 TRBV15 - CATSSFGGAYEQYF TGTGCCACCAGCAGCTTCGGGGGGGCCTACGAGCAGTACTTC
TRBD1 TRBJ1-2 TRBV7-8 - CASSLDRGVNGYTF TGTGCCAGCAGCTTGGACAGGGGGGTAAATGGCTACACCTTC
- TRBJ2-5 TRBV4-1 - CASSQPSWETQYF TGCGCCAGCAGCCAACCGAGTTGGGAGACCCAGTACTTC
- TRBJ2-5 TRBV6-5 few CASSYGGRETQYF TGTGCCAGCAGTTACGGGGGGAGAGAGACCCAGTACTTC
- TRBJ2-7 TRBV4-3 - CASSHSDSSYEQYF TGCGCCAGCAGCCACTCGGACAGTTCCTACGAGCAGTACTTC
TRBD1 TRBJ1-2 TRBV29-1 - CSVGDRPYEGYTF TGCAGCGTGGGGGACAGGCCCTATGAAGGCTACACCTTC
TRBD1 TRBJ2-7 TRBV5-1 few CASRTGAGHEQYF TGCGCCAGCCGAACAGGGGCCGGCCACGAGCAGTACTTC
TRBD2 TRBJ2-3 TRBV6-5 - CASRRTSGYTDTQYF TGTGCCAGCAGGAGGACTAGCGGATACACAGATACGCAGTATTTT
- TRBJ2-4 TRBV5-6 - CASSLYGKNIQYF TGTGCCAGCAGCTTGTACGGCAAAAACATTCAGTACTTC
- TRBJ2-3 TRBV28 - CASSLNPDWISTDTQYF TGTGCCAGCAGTTTAAACCCCGACTGGATAAGCACAGATACGCAGTATTTT
- TRBJ2-7 TRBV18 once CASSPNGYEQYF TGTGCCAGCTCACCAAACGGGTACGAGCAGTACTTC
TRBD2 TRBJ2-1 TRBV5-1 - CASSGLAGDLNEQFF TGCGCCAGCAGCGGACTAGCGGGGGACCTCAATGAGCAGTTCTTC
- TRBJ2-5 TRBV7-8 few CASIQGGEETQYF TGTGCCAGCATCCAGGGCGGGGAAGAGACCCAGTACTTC
- TRBJ1-5 TRBV6-1 - CASDQAYSNQPQHF TGTGCCAGCGATCAGGCCTATAGCAATCAGCCCCAGCATTTT
TRBD2 TRBJ2-3 TRBV5-1 - CASSLISGGTDTQYF TGCGCCAGCAGCTTGATAAGCGGGGGGACAGATACGCAGTATTTT
- TRBJ1-1 TRBV4-1 - CASSPPNREGDTEAFF TGCGCCAGCAGCCCACCAAACAGGGAGGGAGACACTGAAGCTTTCTTT
TRBD1 TRBJ1-4 TRBV9 - CASSGRGLGTNEKLFF TGTGCCAGCAGCGGCAGGGGGCTGGGTACTAATGAAAAACTGTTTTTT
TRBD1 TRBJ1-1 TRBV5-5 - CASSGTGGRTEAFF TGTGCCAGCAGCGGGACAGGGGGCCGGACTGAAGCTTTCTTT
TRBD2 TRBJ2-7 TRBV7-8 - CASSPGAGGGSYEQYF TGTGCCAGCAGCCCTGGGGCGGGGGGCGGGTCCTACGAGCAGTACTTC
- TRBJ1-1 TRBV18 - CASSLRGTEAFF TGTGCCAGCTCACTAAGAGGGACTGAAGCTTTCTTT
- TRBJ1-2 TRBV9 - CASEGGARGYTF TGTGCCAGCGAGGGGGGGGCGCGGGGCTACACCTTC
TRBD2 TRBJ2-3 TRBV7-3 - CASSLREGDTQYF TGTGCCAGCAGCTTAAGGGAGGGGGATACGCAGTATTTT
- TRBJ2-7 TRBV9 - CASSLGGGTVYEQYF TGTGCCAGCAGCCTGGGCGGGGGGACAGTCTACGAGCAGTACTTC
TRBD1 TRBJ1-5 TRBV6-5 - CASSPGTGGNQPQHF TGTGCCAGCAGTCCCGGGACAGGGGGTAATCAGCCCCAGCATTTT
- TRBJ2-7 TRBV13 - CASSPGPTYEHYF TGTGCCAGCAGCCCAGGGCCCACCTACGAGCACTACTTC
TRBD1 TRBJ1-6 TRBV6-5 few CASSPFPGGISPLHF TGTGCCAGCAGTCCTTTTCCAGGGGGCATTTCACCCCTCCACTTT
- TRBJ2-3 TRBV2 - CASGSQTSTDTQYF TGTGCCAGCGGGAGTCAAACTAGCACAGATACGCAGTATTTT
TRBD1 TRBJ2-2 TRBV9 - CASSVRTGSTGELFF TGTGCCAGCAGCGTCAGGACAGGGAGCACCGGGGAGCTGTTTTTT
- TRBJ1-3 TRBV9 - CASSVDGGAGNTIYF TGTGCCAGCAGCGTAGACGGGGGGGCTGGAAACACCATATATTTT